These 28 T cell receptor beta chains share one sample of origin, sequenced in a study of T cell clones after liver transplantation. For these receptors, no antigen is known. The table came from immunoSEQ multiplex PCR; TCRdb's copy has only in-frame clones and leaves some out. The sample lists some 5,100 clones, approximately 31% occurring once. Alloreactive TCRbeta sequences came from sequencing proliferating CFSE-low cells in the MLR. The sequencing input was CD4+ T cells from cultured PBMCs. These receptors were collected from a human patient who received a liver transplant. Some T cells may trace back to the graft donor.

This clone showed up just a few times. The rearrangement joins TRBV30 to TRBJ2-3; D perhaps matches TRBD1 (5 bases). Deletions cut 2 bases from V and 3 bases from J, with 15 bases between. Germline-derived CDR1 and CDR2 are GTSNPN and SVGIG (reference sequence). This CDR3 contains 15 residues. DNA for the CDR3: TGTGCCTGGAGTAAAGGGGTAGGGATTACAGATACGCAGTATTTT. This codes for CAWSKGVGITDTQYF.

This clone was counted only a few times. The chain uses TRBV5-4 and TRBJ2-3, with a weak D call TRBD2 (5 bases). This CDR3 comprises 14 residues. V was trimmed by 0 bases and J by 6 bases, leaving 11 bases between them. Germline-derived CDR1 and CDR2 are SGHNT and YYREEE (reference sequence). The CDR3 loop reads CASSLGVQRDTQYF. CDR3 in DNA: TGTGCCAGCAGCTTGGGGGTCCAGCGGGATACGCAGTATTTT. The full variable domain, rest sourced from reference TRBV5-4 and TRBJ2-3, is ETGVTQSPTHLIKTRGQQVTLRCSSQSGHNTVSWYQQALGQGPQFIFQYYREEENGRGNFPPRFSGLQFPNYSSELNVNALELDDSALYLCASSLGVQRDTQYFGPGTRLTVL.

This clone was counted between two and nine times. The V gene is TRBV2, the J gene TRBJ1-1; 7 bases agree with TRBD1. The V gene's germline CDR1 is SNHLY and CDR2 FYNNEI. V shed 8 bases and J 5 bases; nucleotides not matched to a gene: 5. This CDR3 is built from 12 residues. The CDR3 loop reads CASGRQGTEAFF. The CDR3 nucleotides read TGTGCCAGCGGGAGACAGGGAACTGAAGCTTTCTTT.

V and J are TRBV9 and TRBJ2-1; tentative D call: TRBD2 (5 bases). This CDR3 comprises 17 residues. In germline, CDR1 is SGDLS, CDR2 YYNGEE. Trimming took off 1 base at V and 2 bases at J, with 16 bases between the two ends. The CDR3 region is CASSVPLSGTPYNEQFF. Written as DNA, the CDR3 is TGTGCCAGCAGCGTACCCCTAAGCGGAACCCCCTACAATGAGCAGTTCTTC.

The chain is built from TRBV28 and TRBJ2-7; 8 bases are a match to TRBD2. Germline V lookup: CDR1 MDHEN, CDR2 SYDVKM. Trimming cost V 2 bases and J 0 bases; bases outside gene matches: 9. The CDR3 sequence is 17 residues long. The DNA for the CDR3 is TGTGCCAGCAGTTTAAGAGCGGGAGCTACGATCTCCTACGAGCAGTACTTC. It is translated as CASSLRAGATISYEQYF.

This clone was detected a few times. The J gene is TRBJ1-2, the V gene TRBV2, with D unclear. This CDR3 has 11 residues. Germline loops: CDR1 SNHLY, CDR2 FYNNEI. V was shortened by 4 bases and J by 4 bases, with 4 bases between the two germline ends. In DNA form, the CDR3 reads TGTGCCAGCAGTGTTTCCTATGGCTACACCTTC. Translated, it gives CASSVSYGYTF.

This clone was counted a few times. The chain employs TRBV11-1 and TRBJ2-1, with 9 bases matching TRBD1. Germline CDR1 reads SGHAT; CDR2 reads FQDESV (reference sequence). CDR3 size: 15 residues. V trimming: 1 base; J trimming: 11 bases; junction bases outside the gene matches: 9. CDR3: CASSLVRGQGAQQFF. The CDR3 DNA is TGTGCCAGCAGCTTAGTCAGGGGACAGGGCGCCCAGCAGTTCTTC.

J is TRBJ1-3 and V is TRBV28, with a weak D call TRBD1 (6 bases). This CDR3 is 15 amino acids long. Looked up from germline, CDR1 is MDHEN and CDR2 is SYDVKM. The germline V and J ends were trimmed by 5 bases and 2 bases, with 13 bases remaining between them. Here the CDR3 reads CASSSRDKTGNTIYF. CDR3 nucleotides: TGTGCCAGCAGTAGCCGGGACAAAACTGGAAACACCATATATTTT.

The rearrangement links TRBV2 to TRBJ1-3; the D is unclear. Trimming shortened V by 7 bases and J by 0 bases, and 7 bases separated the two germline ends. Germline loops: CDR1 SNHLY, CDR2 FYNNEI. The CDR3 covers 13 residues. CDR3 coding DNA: TGTGCCAGCACAGCTAGCTCTGGAAACACCATATATTTT. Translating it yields CASTASSGNTIYF.

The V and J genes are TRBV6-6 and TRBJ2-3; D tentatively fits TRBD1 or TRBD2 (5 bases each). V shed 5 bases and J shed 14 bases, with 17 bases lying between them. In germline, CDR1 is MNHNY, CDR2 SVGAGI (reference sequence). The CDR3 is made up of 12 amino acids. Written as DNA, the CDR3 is TGTGCCAGCAGTAACCGGGACCTAATGGGGTATTTT. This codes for CASSNRDLMGYF.

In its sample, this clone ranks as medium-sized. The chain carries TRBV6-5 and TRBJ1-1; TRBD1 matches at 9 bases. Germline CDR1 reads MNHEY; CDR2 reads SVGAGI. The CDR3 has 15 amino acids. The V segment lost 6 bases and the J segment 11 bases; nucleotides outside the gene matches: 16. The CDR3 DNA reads TGTGCCAGCAGCCGTTCGGGACAGGGATTTTTTTCGGCTTTCTTT. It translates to CASSRSGQGFFSAFF.

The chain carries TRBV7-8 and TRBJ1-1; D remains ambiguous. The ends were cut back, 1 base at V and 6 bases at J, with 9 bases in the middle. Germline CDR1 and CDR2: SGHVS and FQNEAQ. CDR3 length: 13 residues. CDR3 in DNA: TGTGCCAGCAGCTTAGATTGGTGGGCTGAAGCTTTCTTT. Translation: CASSLDWWAEAFF.

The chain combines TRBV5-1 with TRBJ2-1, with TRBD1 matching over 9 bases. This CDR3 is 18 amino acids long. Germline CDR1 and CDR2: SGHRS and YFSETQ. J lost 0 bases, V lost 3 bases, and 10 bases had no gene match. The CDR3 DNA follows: TGCGCCAGCAGCTCTACAGGGGGCGAATCGGGCTCCTACAATGAGCAGTTCTTC. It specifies CASSSTGGESGSYNEQFF.

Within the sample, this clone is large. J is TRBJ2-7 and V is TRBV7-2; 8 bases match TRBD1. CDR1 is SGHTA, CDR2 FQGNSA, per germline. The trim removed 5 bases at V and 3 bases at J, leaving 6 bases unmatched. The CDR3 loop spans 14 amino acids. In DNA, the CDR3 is TGTGCCAGCAGCCCGAGGACAGGGCACTACGAGCAGTACTTC. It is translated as CASSPRTGHYEQYF.

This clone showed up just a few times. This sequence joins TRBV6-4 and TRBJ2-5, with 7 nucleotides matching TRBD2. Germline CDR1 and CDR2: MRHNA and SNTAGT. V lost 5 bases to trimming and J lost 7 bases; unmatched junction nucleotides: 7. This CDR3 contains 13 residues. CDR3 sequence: CASSYVPGGTQYF. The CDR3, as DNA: TGTGCCAGCAGTTACGTCCCGGGGGGGACCCAGTACTTC.

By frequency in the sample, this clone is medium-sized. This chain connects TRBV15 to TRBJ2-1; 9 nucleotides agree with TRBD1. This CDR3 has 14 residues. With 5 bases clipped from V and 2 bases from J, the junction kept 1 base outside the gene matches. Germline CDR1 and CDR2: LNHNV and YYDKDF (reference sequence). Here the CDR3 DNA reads TGTGCCACCAGCTGGACAGGGGCCTACAATGAGCAGTTCTTC. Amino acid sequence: CATSWTGAYNEQFF.

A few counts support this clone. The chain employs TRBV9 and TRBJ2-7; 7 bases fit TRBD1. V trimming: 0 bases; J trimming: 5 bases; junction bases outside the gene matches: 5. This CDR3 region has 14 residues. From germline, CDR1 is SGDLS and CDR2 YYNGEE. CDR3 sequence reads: CASSVDDRVHEQYF. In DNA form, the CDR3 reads TGTGCCAGCAGCGTAGATGACAGGGTCCACGAGCAGTACTTC.

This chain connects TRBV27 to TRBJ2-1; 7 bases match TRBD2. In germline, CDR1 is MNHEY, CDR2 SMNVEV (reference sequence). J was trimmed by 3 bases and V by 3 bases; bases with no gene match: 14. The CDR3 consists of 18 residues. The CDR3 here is CASSFRGLVAPYYNEQFF. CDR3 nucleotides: TGTGCCAGCAGTTTCCGAGGACTAGTTGCCCCCTACTACAATGAGCAGTTCTTC.

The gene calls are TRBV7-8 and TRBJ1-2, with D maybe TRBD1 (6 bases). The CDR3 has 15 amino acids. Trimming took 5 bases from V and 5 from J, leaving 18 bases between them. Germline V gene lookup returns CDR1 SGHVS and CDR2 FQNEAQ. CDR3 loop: CASSSSRQALYGYTF. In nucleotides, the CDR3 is TGTGCCAGCAGCAGCAGTCGACAGGCGTTGTATGGCTACACCTTC. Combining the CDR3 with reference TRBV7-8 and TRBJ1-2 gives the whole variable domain GAGVSQSPRYKVAKRGQDVALRCDPISGHVSLFWYQQALGQGPEFLTYFQNEAQLDKSGLPSDRFFAERPEGSVSTLKIQRTQQEDSAVYLCASSSSRQALYGYTFGSGTRLTVV.

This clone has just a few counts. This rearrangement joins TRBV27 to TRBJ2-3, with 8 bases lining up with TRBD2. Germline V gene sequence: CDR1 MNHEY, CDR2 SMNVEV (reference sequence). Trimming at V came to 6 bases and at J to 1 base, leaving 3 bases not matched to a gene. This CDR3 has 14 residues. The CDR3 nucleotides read TGTGCCAGCAGGAAAGCGGGGGGCACAGATACGCAGTATTTT. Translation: CASRKAGGTDTQYF.

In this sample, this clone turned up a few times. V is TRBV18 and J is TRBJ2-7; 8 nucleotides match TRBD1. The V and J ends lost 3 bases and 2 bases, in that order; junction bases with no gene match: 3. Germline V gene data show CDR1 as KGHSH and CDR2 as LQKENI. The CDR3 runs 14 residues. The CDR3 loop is CASSPPGQAYEQYF. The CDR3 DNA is TGTGCCAGCTCACCGCCGGGACAGGCCTACGAGCAGTACTTC.

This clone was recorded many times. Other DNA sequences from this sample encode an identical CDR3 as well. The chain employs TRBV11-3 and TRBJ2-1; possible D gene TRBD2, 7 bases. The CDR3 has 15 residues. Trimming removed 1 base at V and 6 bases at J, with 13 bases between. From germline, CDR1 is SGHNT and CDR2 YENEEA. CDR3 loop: CASSLGGRGGNEQFF. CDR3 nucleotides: TGTGCCAGCAGCTTAGGGGGGAGGGGGGGCAATGAGCAGTTCTTC.

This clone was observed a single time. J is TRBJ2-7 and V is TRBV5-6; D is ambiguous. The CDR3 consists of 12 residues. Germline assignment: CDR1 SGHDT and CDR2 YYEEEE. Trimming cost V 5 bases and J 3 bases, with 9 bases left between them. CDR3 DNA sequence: TGTGCCAGCAGTCTACAGCACTACGAGCAGTACTTC. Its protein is CASSLQHYEQYF.

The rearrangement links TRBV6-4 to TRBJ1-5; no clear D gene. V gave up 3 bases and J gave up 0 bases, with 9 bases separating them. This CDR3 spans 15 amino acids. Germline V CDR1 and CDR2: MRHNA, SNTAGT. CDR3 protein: CASSEQQYSNQPQHF. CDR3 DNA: TGTGCCAGCAGTGAACAGCAGTATAGCAATCAGCCCCAGCATTTT.

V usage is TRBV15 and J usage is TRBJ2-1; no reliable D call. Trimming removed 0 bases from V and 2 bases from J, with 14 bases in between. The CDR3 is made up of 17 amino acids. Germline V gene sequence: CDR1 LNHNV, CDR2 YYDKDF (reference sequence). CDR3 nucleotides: TGTGCCACCAGCAGAGAACTACCAGCGTCAACCTACAATGAGCAGTTCTTC. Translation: CATSRELPASTYNEQFF.

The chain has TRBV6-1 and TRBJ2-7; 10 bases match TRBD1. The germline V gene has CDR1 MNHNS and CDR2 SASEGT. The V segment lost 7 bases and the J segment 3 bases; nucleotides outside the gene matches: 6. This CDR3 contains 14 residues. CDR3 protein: CASKGTGDVYEQYF. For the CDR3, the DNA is TGTGCCAGCAAAGGGACAGGGGATGTCTACGAGCAGTACTTC.

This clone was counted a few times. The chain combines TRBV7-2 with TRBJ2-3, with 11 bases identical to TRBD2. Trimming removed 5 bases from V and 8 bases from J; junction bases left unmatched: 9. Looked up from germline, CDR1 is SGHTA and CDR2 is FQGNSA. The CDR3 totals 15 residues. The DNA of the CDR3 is TGTGCCAGCAGCGCGACCGGGACTAGCGGAGGTACGCAGTATTTT. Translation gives CASSATGTSGGTQYF.

The DNA of the CDR3 is TGTGCCAGCATTCCACAGGGTTCGGTCGGTAGTACGCAGTATTTT. Translated, it gives CASIPQGSVGSTQYF. This chain uses TRBV2 with TRBJ2-3; maybe TRBD1 (6 bases). The CDR3 has 15 amino acids. Germline V gene data show CDR1 as SNHLY and CDR2 as FYNNEI. V was trimmed by 7 bases and J by 8 bases, leaving 22 bases between them.